This TCR beta chain is drawn from a study of metastatic and nonmetastatic thyroid tumors. Overall study: Malignant thyroid and benign thyroid patients provided blood and tumor or nodule tissue whose repertoires were compared.

Patients underwent thyroid surgery, and none had received any treatment before it. Using MiXCR, TCRdb reanalyzed the PCR reads. The sample shows about 62,000 clones, approximately 4.1% of them seen only once. This clone is labeled medium-sized. This CDR3 region has 14 residues. V dropped 8 bases and J dropped 6; count of bases not matched to a gene: 11. Germline V lookup: CDR1 MNHNS, CDR2 SASEGT. Sequenced: blood. The V call is TRBV6-1, the J call TRBJ2-3; 7 bases map to TRBD2. The receptor was isolated from a female donor with papillary thyroid cancer or a benign thyroid nodule (not recorded which). Some clones in this sample may be carry-over from other donors' samples. The CDR3 loop reads CASGTPAGQDTQYF. The CDR3 DNA follows: TGTGCCAGCGGGACTCCAGCGGGGCAGGATACGCAGTATTTT.